The T cell receptor (beta chain) under discussion was sequenced for a study of cytomegalovirus exposure and HLA in healthy donors. In the PCR, 60 Vbeta and 13 Jbeta primers were used. Sequencing was performed with immunoSEQ multiplex PCR; in TCRdb, only in-frame clones are kept and a portion is missing. Of fewer than 200,000 clones listed, 75% are singletons. This clone was detected only once. CDR3 length: 15 amino acids. V dropped 0 bases and J dropped 4 bases, with 13 bases sitting between them. CDR1 is SGDLS, CDR2 YYNGEE, per germline. The rearrangement links TRBV9 to TRBJ2-5; D is possibly TRBD1 (5 bases). The clonotype was recovered from a male donor in good health and CMV-seronegative. Sequenced input: PBMCs. The CDR3 here is CASSVEGRVVETQYF. The CDR3 coding sequence is TGTGCCAGCAGCGTAGAGGGCAGGGTGGTAGAGACCCAGTACTTC.